A single T cell receptor (beta chain) is shown here with its context. Its target is unknown. The data are from a study of T cell repertoires in cytomegalovirus infection. As for the study in general: An indication of both CMV infection and matching HLA type came from public TCR beta signatures. Study-wide results and caveats: Cumulative frequency of public TCR beta families picked out carriers of CMV plus the relevant HLA.

CDR1 and CDR2 (germline): KGHDR, SFDVKD. The CDR3 totals 12 residues. Trimming left V 4 bases short and J 6 bases short, with 5 bases between. TCRdb redid the calling of the reads with MiXCR, one entry per CDR3 protein. The sample consists of more than 650,000 distinct CDR3 sequences, about a third of them appearing once. This TCR was recovered from a human donor in good health (CMV status not recorded). Some clones in this sample may be carry-over from other donors' samples. The chain recombines TRBV24-1 with TRBJ1-4; D not certain. Input material: PBMCs. The CDR3 DNA reads as TGTGCCACCAGTGAGGCAGATGAAAAACTGTTTTTT. Residues: CATSEADEKLFF.